The clone carrying this T cell receptor beta chain was counted only a few times. This specimen comes from a study of T cells after yellow fever vaccination. The CDR3 consists of 15 residues. V lost 3 bases and J lost 0, with 12 bases in between. The V gene's germline CDR1 is SGHVS and CDR2 FQNEAQ. TCRdb passed the 5' RACE reads through MiXCR, listing each CDR3 protein once. The table has about 320,000 distinct CDR3 sequences, roughly 4.3% seen once. The J gene is TRBJ2-7, the V gene TRBV7-8; D might be TRBD2 (5 bases). This sequence was found in a man aged 18 to 29 who received the YFV17D yellow fever vaccine. The starting material was PBMCs, obtained 15 days after the yellow fever booster vaccination. CDR3 in DNA: TGTGCCAGCAGCTTTGGGCTAGCCAACTCCTACGAGCAGTACTTC. It is translated as CASSFGLANSYEQYF. The variable domain in full, with the rest retrieved from reference TRBV7-8 and TRBJ2-7, is GAGVSQSPRYKVAKRGQDVALRCDPISGHVSLFWYQQALGQGPEFLTYFQNEAQLDKSGLPSDRFFAERPEGSVSTLKIQRTQQEDSAVYLCASSFGLANSYEQYFGPGTRLTVT.